Listed below are T cell receptor beta chains from one sample, sequenced in a study of control samples from healthy donors and cancer patients. The data were produced by immunoSEQ multiplex PCR, yet TCRdb's version contains in-frame clones alone and is incomplete. The sample shows about 100,000 clones, 85% to 90% of them seen only once. Sample: blood. Every receptor here comes from a man in his thirties or forties in good health. CDR3s include the opening cysteine and the closing phenylalanine or tryptophan. D genes are given only for firm matches. Clone size is shown for a subset of rows, as once, few, many or a class of expanded clone.

D gene,clone size,J gene,V gene,CDR3 protein,CDR3 DNA
TRBD1,NA,TRBJ1-6,TRBV18,CASSPPRGQRLNSPLHF,TGTGCCAGCTCACCTCCGCGGGGACAGAGGCTTAATTCACCCCTCCACTTT
NA,once,TRBJ2-1,TRBV4-1,CASSQDKGEPTYNEQFF,TGCGCCAGCAGCCAAGATAAAGGGGAACCAACCTACAATGAGCAGTTCTTC
NA,NA,TRBJ1-2,TRBV7-5,CVRSLRFMCQGCNYGYTF,TGTGTCAGAAGCTTAAGGTTTATGTGTCAGGGATGTAACTATGGCTACACCTTC
NA,once,TRBJ2-7,TRBV18,CASSPSKGPGQYF,TGTGCCAGCTCACCGAGTAAGGGACCCGGGCAGTACTTC
TRBD1,NA,TRBJ1-4,TRBV19,CASRDREKLFF,TGTGCCAGTAGGGACAGGGAAAAACTGTTTTTT
NA,NA,TRBJ1-6,TRBV30,CAWSVWAMRSPLHF,TGTGCCTGGAGTGTGTGGGCTATGCGTTCACCCCTCCACTTT
NA,NA,TRBJ2-3,TRBV24-1,CATSDSERIFTDTQYF,TGTGCCACCAGTGATTCGGAGCGTATATTCACAGATACGCAGTATTTT
TRBD2,NA,TRBJ2-3,TRBV7-6,CASSLGSSGGTDTQYF,TGTGCCAGCAGCTTAGGATCTAGCGGGGGAACAGATACGCAGTATTTT
NA,NA,TRBJ1-4,TRBV7-9,CASSWGGLTNEKLFF,TGTGCCAGCAGCTGGGGAGGTTTGACTAATGAAAAACTGTTTTTT
NA,NA,TRBJ1-2,TRBV5-6,CASSLGPNYGYTF,TGTGCCAGCAGCTTGGGGCCTAACTATGGCTACACCTTC
NA,NA,TRBJ1-4,TRBV24-1,CATSDRDARGELFF,TGTGCCACCAGTGATAGGGACGCACGAGGGGAACTGTTTTTT
NA,NA,TRBJ2-3,TRBV28,CASRRFRGSTDTQYF,TGTGCCAGCCGCCGGTTCCGAGGAAGCACAGATACGCAGTATTTT
TRBD2,NA,TRBJ2-2,TRBV7-2,CASSLGRLAGEPGELFF,TGTGCCAGCAGCTTAGGGCGTCTAGCGGGAGAACCCGGGGAGCTGTTTTTT
NA,NA,TRBJ1-2,TRBV7-9,CASSRTENYGYTF,TGTGCCAGCAGCCGGACAGAGAACTATGGCTACACCTTC
NA,NA,TRBJ1-1,TRBV30,CAWSVERGVIF,TGTGCCTGGAGTGTAGAAAGGGGGGTGATCTTT
NA,NA,TRBJ2-5,TRBV5-5,CASRQGPQETQYF,TGTGCCAGCAGGCAGGGGCCCCAAGAGACCCAGTACTTC
NA,NA,TRBJ1-6,TRBV18,CASSPDGSGSPLHF,TGTGCCAGCTCACCAGACGGGAGTGGATCACCCCTCCACTTT
TRBD1,NA,TRBJ1-4,TRBV5-1,CASSSTGGRNEKLFF,TGCGCCAGCAGCTCTACAGGGGGCAGAAATGAAAAACTGTTTTTT
NA,NA,TRBJ2-3,TRBV18,CASSPRNRASSTDTQYF,TGTGCCAGCTCACCAAGGAACAGGGCCTCTAGCACAGATACGCAGTATTTT
TRBD2,few,TRBJ2-3,TRBV27,CASSLGLAGYTQYF,TGTGCCAGCAGTTTGGGACTAGCGGGGTATACGCAGTATTTT
NA,NA,TRBJ2-7,TRBV11-2,CASSFSVPSYEQYF,TGTGCCAGCAGCTTTAGTGTTCCGTCCTACGAGCAGTACTTC
NA,once,TRBJ2-7,TRBV20-1,CSAVSPPEQYF,TGCAGTGCTGTATCCCCACCCGAGCAGTACTTC
NA,once,TRBJ2-7,TRBV4-1,CASSHSESYEQYF,TGCGCCAGCAGCCATTCAGAATCCTACGAGCAGTACTTC
TRBD2,once,TRBJ2-3,TRBV6-4,CASSELAGDTQYF,TGTGCCAGCAGTGAACTAGCGGGAGATACGCAGTATTTT
NA,NA,TRBJ1-2,TRBV19,CASSRRQYNYGYTF,TGTGCCAGTAGTAGGAGACAGTATAACTATGGCTACACCTTC
NA,NA,TRBJ2-3,TRBV6-5,CASSYEAGFGGDTQYF,TGTGCCAGCAGTTACGAGGCGGGGTTCGGGGGAGATACGCAGTATTTT
NA,NA,TRBJ1-5,TRBV2,CASKDANNQPQHF,TGTGCCAGCAAGGACGCTAACAATCAGCCCCAGCATTTT
TRBD1,NA,TRBJ2-3,TRBV6-2/TRBV6-3,CASSSTGPLTDTQYF,TGTGCCAGCAGTTCGACAGGGCCCCTCACAGATACGCAGTATTTT
TRBD2,NA,TRBJ2-5,TRBV5-1,CASSLASGKETQYF,TGCGCCAGCAGCTTGGCTAGCGGGAAAGAGACCCAGTACTTC
NA,NA,TRBJ2-1,TRBV11-3,CAGSTGRNQFF,TGTGCCGGCAGCACCGGGCGAAATCAGTTCTTC
TRBD1,NA,TRBJ1-2,TRBV7-2,CASSSPGGNGYTF,TGTGCCAGCAGCTCACCAGGGGGAAATGGCTACACCTTC
NA,once,TRBJ2-2,TRBV2,CASSKTWTGELFF,TGTGCCAGCAGCAAAACATGGACCGGGGAGCTGTTTTTT
NA,NA,TRBJ2-3,TRBV5-5,CASSPGRMVGSDTQYF,TGTGCCAGCAGCCCGGGACGGATGGTCGGATCGGATACGCAGTATTTT
NA,NA,TRBJ2-2,TRBV7-9,CASSPQRQNTGELFF,TGTGCCAGCAGCCCACAGAGACAGAACACCGGGGAGCTGTTTTTT
NA,NA,TRBJ1-6,TRBV6-7,CASSYSGHENSPLHF,TGTGCCAGCAGTTACTCAGGACATGAAAATTCACCCCTCCACTTT
NA,NA,TRBJ2-1,TRBV7-2,CASSLALLVGEQFF,TGTGCCAGCAGCTTAGCGTTATTAGTTGGTGAGCAGTTCTTC
TRBD1,NA,TRBJ2-7,TRBV6-6,CASSRQGSYEQYF,TGTGCCAGCAGCAGACAGGGTTCGTACGAGCAGTACTTC
TRBD2,NA,TRBJ2-7,TRBV6-5,CASSYGGGVYEQYF,TGTGCCAGCAGTTACGGCGGGGGGGTCTACGAGCAGTACTTC
NA,NA,TRBJ1-6,TRBV19,CATQSSYNSPLHF,TGTGCCACCCAGAGCTCCTATAATTCACCCCTCCACTTT
TRBD1,NA,TRBJ2-1,TRBV27,CASSPRQGYSYNEQFF,TGTGCCAGCAGTCCGCGACAGGGGTACTCCTACAATGAGCAGTTCTTC
NA,NA,TRBJ1-2,TRBV9,CASSVGVGWDIWDGYTF,TGTGCCAGCAGCGTAGGGGTGGGATGGGACATCTGGGATGGCTACACCTTC
TRBD1,NA,TRBJ2-1,TRBV7-2,CASSPNGQDYNEQFF,TGTGCCAGCAGCCCAAACGGACAGGACTACAATGAGCAGTTCTTC
TRBD2,NA,TRBJ2-2,TRBV5-4,CASSRGEANTGELFF,TGTGCCAGCAGCCGGGGGGAAGCGAACACCGGGGAGCTGTTTTTT
TRBD2,NA,TRBJ2-2,TRBV6-2/TRBV6-3,CASSYSMGGYTGELFF,TGTGCCAGCAGTTACTCGATGGGGGGGTACACCGGGGAGCTGTTTTTT
NA,NA,TRBJ2-7,TRBV30,CAWTNGVGAYEQYF,TGTGCCTGGACTAACGGGGTTGGGGCCTACGAGCAGTACTTC
NA,NA,TRBJ1-2,TRBV6-5,CASSPRSAHGYTF,TGTGCCAGCAGCCCCAGGTCCGCCCATGGCTACACCTTC
TRBD2,NA,TRBJ2-7,TRBV3-1/TRBV3-2,CASSQEGLADFYEQYF,TGTGCCAGCAGCCAAGAGGGACTAGCGGACTTCTACGAGCAGTACTTC
TRBD2,NA,TRBJ2-1,TRBV2,CASSEGTSGGAKNNEQFF,TGTGCCAGCAGTGAAGGGACTAGCGGGGGGGCCAAGAACAATGAGCAGTTCTTC
NA,NA,TRBJ2-3,TRBV4-3,CASSQDSSLARFRTDTQYF,TGCGCCAGCAGCCAAGATTCGAGTCTAGCGCGGTTTAGGACAGATACGCAGTATTTT
NA,NA,TRBJ2-1,TRBV5-1,CASSSGVSYNEQFF,TGCGCCAGCAGCTCAGGGGTTTCCTACAATGAGCAGTTCTTC
NA,NA,TRBJ2-7,TRBV28,CASTPRGASSYEQYF,TGTGCCAGCACCCCTAGGGGAGCTAGCTCCTACGAGCAGTACTTC
NA,NA,TRBJ1-3,TRBV11-2,CASSSTTGLVSTIYF,TGTGCCAGCAGCTCAACGACCGGGCTGGTTAGCACCATATATTTT
NA,NA,TRBJ1-2,TRBV7-9,CASSSTGIYGYTF,TGTGCCAGCAGCAGTACGGGGATCTATGGCTACACCTTC
NA,NA,TRBJ1-1,TRBV9,CASSVAPQHARAEAFF,TGTGCCAGCAGCGTAGCTCCGCAACATGCGAGGGCTGAAGCTTTCTTT
NA,NA,TRBJ2-5,TRBV5-8,CASRGGRDETQYF,TGTGCCAGCAGGGGGGGGCGCGATGAGACCCAGTACTTC
NA,once,TRBJ1-4,TRBV5-1,CASSLGARGWDEKLFF,TGCGCCAGCAGCTTGGGGGCCAGGGGCTGGGATGAAAAACTGTTTTTT